The rows below give T cell receptor beta chains drawn from one sample of a study of identical twins. TCRdb analysed the 5' RACE reads with MiXCR anew, one entry per CDR3 protein. This sample has roughly 710,000 distinct CDR3 sequences; approximately 6% occur once, and the top ten carry approximately 2%. The source material was naive T cells sorted from blood. These receptors originate from a man between 18 and 29 years old in good health. CDR3s include the opening cysteine and the closing phenylalanine or tryptophan. The D gene is left open where the match is weak. The size field is filled for only some rows; it gives once, few, many or a size class.

TGCAGCGTTAGGACAGGGTTGGGGGCAGGCGGCTACACCGGGGAGCTGTTTTTT,CSVRTGLGAGGYTGELFF,TRBD1,many,TRBV29-1,TRBJ2-2
TGTGCCAGCACCGAGGGAACTGAAGCTTTCTTT,CASTEGTEAFF,NA,few,TRBV27,TRBJ1-1
TGCGCCAGCAGCCCGGAGGGACAGGCAGGGTCCGATACGCAGTATTTT,CASSPEGQAGSDTQYF,TRBD1,few,TRBV5-1,TRBJ2-3
TGTGCCAGCAGTAGGGGTGAAAAACTGTTTTTT,CASSRGEKLFF,NA,many,TRBV4-2,TRBJ1-4
TGTGCCACCGGGACACCTTACAATGAGCAGTTCTTC,CATGTPYNEQFF,NA,few,TRBV24-1,TRBJ2-1
TGCGCCAGCAGCCCCGAGAGGTTAGAGACCCAGTACTTC,CASSPERLETQYF,NA,NA,TRBV5-1,TRBJ2-5
TGTGCCAGCAGTTACGGGGGTGAAGCTTTCTTT,CASSYGGEAFF,NA,many,TRBV6-6,TRBJ1-1
TGTGCCAGCAGCCCGACAGGGGGCTATTATACTGAAGCTTTCTTT,CASSPTGGYYTEAFF,TRBD1,NA,TRBV3-1,TRBJ1-1
TGCAGTGCTAGAGATCGACGCTTTGGAATGGGACAATCCTACGAGCAGTACTTC,CSARDRRFGMGQSYEQYF,NA,few,TRBV20-1,TRBJ2-7
TGCGCCAGCAGCCCCACCAGGGGTACGCAGTATTTT,CASSPTRGTQYF,NA,many,TRBV5-1,TRBJ2-3
TGTGCCAGCAGCCCCAGGACGGCCGAGTACGAGCAGTACTTC,CASSPRTAEYEQYF,NA,many,TRBV12-3/TRBV12-4,TRBJ2-7
TGTGCCAGCAGTTTTATGCAGGAGGCTAACTATGGCTACACCTTC,CASSFMQEANYGYTF,NA,few,TRBV12-3/TRBV12-4,TRBJ1-2
TGTGCCAGCAGCTTGGGCCAGGATAATTCACCCCTCCACTTT,CASSLGQDNSPLHF,NA,many,TRBV5-5,TRBJ1-6
TGCGCCAGCAGCCCGCCTAGCGGAGGGGAGACAGATACGCAGTATTTT,CASSPPSGGETDTQYF,TRBD2,many,TRBV5-1,TRBJ2-3
TGTGCCAGTAGTATACTCCGAGGGAGAGGGAACACTGAAGCTTTCTTT,CASSILRGRGNTEAFF,NA,NA,TRBV19,TRBJ1-1
TGTGCCAGCAGCTTAGTTCTCGCGGGAGAGTTCTCCTACAATGAGCAGTTCTTC,CASSLVLAGEFSYNEQFF,TRBD2,few,TRBV11-2,TRBJ2-1
TGTGCCAGCAGCTTAAGGTCGGCAGACTACGAGCAGTACTTC,CASSLRSADYEQYF,NA,NA,TRBV7-6,TRBJ2-7
TGTGCCAGCAGACAGGGATCCATGAACACTGAAGCTTTCTTT,CASRQGSMNTEAFF,NA,many,TRBV12-3/TRBV12-4,TRBJ1-1
TGTGCCAGCAGCCCACGACAGGGGAGGGAAAAACTGTTTTTT,CASSPRQGREKLFF,TRBD1,many,TRBV9,TRBJ1-4
TGTGCCACCAGCAGAGATAGTACTGGAAACACCATATATTTT,CATSRDSTGNTIYF,NA,many,TRBV15,TRBJ1-3
TGTGCCAGCAGTTACCCTTTAGCGGGGGCCTACAATGAGCAGTTCTTC,CASSYPLAGAYNEQFF,TRBD2,few,TRBV6-2/TRBV6-3,TRBJ2-1
TGCAGCGTTGTGGACAGGGAGACCGGGGAGCTGTTTTTT,CSVVDRETGELFF,TRBD1,many,TRBV29-1,TRBJ2-2
TGTGCCAGCAGCGTGGGGACTAGCGGGGAGCAGTTCTTC,CASSVGTSGEQFF,TRBD2,many,TRBV9,TRBJ2-1
TGTGCCAGCACCGCGGCCGGGGAGCTGTTTTTT,CASTAAGELFF,NA,many,TRBV7-9,TRBJ2-2
TGTGCCAGCAGTTTGGTCGGGGGCTACAATGAGCAGTTCTTC,CASSLVGGYNEQFF,NA,many,TRBV12-3/TRBV12-4,TRBJ2-1
TGCGCCAGCAGCTTGCGTTTCTTCACAGATACGCAGTATTTT,CASSLRFFTDTQYF,NA,NA,TRBV5-1,TRBJ2-3
TGTGCCAGCAGGCACGCCCGCACAGATACGCAGTATTTT,CASRHARTDTQYF,NA,few,TRBV6-1,TRBJ2-3
TGTGCCAGCGGAACCGGGGACTACAATGAGCAGTTCTTC,CASGTGDYNEQFF,NA,NA,TRBV6-1,TRBJ2-1
TGCAGTACCAACACAGCACGAGGTTCGAACTACGAGCAGTACTTC,CSTNTARGSNYEQYF,NA,NA,TRBV20-1,TRBJ2-7
TGTGCCAGCAGTTTAGGGTCCGGGACAGGGGGAAGGATCGGGGAGCTGTTTTTT,CASSLGSGTGGRIGELFF,TRBD1,many,TRBV12-3/TRBV12-4,TRBJ2-2
TGCAGCGTGGGGGGACTAGCGGGAGGGCCGTCCCTCCGAATTTCAGATACGCAGTATTTT,CSVGGLAGGPSLRISDTQYF,TRBD2,many,TRBV29-1,TRBJ2-3
TGTGCCACCCAAGGACACGTAGCCGCAGATACGCAGTATTTT,CATQGHVAADTQYF,NA,many,TRBV10-3,TRBJ2-3
TGTGCCAGCAGTCCGACGGGACCGACCTACGAGCAGTACTTC,CASSPTGPTYEQYF,NA,NA,TRBV27,TRBJ2-7
TGTGCCAGCAGGGGGCTAGCGGGAGCCCGTCCAGAGACCCAGTACTTC,CASRGLAGARPETQYF,TRBD2,NA,TRBV27,TRBJ2-5
TGTGCCAGCACTAGCGGGAGGCTGGGCGATACGCAGTATTTT,CASTSGRLGDTQYF,TRBD2,NA,TRBV6-1,TRBJ2-3
TGTGCCACCAGTGATTATCCCGGCCGGGGGTACAATGAGCAGTTCTTC,CATSDYPGRGYNEQFF,NA,many,TRBV24-1,TRBJ2-1
TGTGCCAGCAGCCAAGCATCGACTCGGTTCGATGAGCAGTTCTTC,CASSQASTRFDEQFF,NA,few,TRBV3-1,TRBJ2-1
TGTGCCAGCAGCCCGGGTTTGAGACCGGGGCAGTATTTT,CASSPGLRPGQYF,NA,few,TRBV6-1,TRBJ2-3
TGTGCCAGCAGTTTGACAGGGTTTAATCAGCCCCAGCATTTT,CASSLTGFNQPQHF,TRBD1,many,TRBV27,TRBJ1-5
TGTGCCAGCAGGCGGGGGGGCGCGGAGCCCCAGCATTTT,CASRRGGAEPQHF,NA,few,TRBV6-2/TRBV6-3,TRBJ1-5
TGTGCCAGCAGGGTAGGAATCAGATCGGACACTGAAGCTTTCTTT,CASRVGIRSDTEAFF,NA,NA,TRBV12-3/TRBV12-4,TRBJ1-1
TGCGCCAGCAGCCAGCCTCCTGAAGAGACCCAGTACTTC,CASSQPPEETQYF,NA,NA,TRBV4-1,TRBJ2-5
TGTGCCAGCAGTTACTCGCGGGCCCCGGGCTACGAGCAGTACTTC,CASSYSRAPGYEQYF,NA,few,TRBV6-2/TRBV6-3,TRBJ2-7
TGTGCCAGCAGCCCGGGAGCCCAAAACAGGCAGCCCCAGCATTTT,CASSPGAQNRQPQHF,NA,many,TRBV12-3/TRBV12-4,TRBJ1-5
TGCGCCAGCAGCTCGACCCGGGGGAATGTGGGGACCCAGTACTTC,CASSSTRGNVGTQYF,NA,few,TRBV5-1,TRBJ2-5
TGTGCCAGCAGCTTACCCGAGACCCAGTACTTC,CASSLPETQYF,NA,NA,TRBV7-8,TRBJ2-5
TGTGCCAGCAGCACCTCCAGGGACAGGGGATATGAAGCTTTCTTT,CASSTSRDRGYEAFF,TRBD1,few,TRBV4-2,TRBJ1-1